The clone carrying this TCR beta chain has only a few counts. Its antigen is not identified. Repertoires were generated with immunoSEQ multiplex PCR, while TCRdb's copy carries only in-frame clones and drops some. The sample carries 100,000 to 140,000 clones, around nine tenths recorded once. These data are taken from a study of T cell responses to AZD1222 COVID-19 vaccine. General study points: An increase in Spike-specific TCR breadth and depth was observed after two AZD1222 doses. Dominant at 160-218 and 743-854, vaccine-associated CD4 TCRs also spanned spike. Donors, mostly white British, included more females; clonal diversity was possibly underestimated.

This CDR3 spans 14 amino acids. V was trimmed by 4 bases and J by 0 bases, leaving 9 bases between them. Germline values: CDR1 LGHDT, CDR2 YNNKEL (reference sequence). The rearrangement links TRBV3-1 (or the pseudogene TRBV3-2) to TRBJ1-1; a weak D match, TRBD1 (6 bases). The source was peripheral blood, collected 28 days after the second AZD1222 dose. The clonotype was recovered from an adult who received the AZD1222 COVID-19 vaccine. CDR3: CASSRTVMNTEAFF. In DNA, the CDR3 is TGTGCCAGCAGCCGGACAGTTATGAACACTGAAGCTTTCTTT.